The 22 T cell receptor beta chains reported below all come from one sample, sequenced in a study of shared clonotypes between healthy human individuals. TCRdb's table, derived via immunoSEQ multiplex PCR, lists solely in-frame clones and lacks some. There are about 110,000 clones in the sample; 68% occur only once, and approximately 25% lies in the top ten. Material: memory CD8+ T cells sorted from blood. Subset specified: CD45RO+ cells pooled with CCR7-negative TemRA cells. The receptor source for this set is a woman aged 30 to 39 in good health.

CDR3: CASSTVTRGRWQPQHF. CDR3 nucleotides: TGTGCCAGCAGCACCGTTACAAGGGGGCGGTGGCAGCCCCAGCATTTT. V and J are TRBV28 and TRBJ1-5, with 7 bases that match TRBD1. With V trimmed by 6 bases and J by 7 bases, 15 bases remained unmatched. This CDR3 comprises 16 residues. CDR1 is MDHEN and CDR2 is SYDVKM in the germline V gene.

V and J are TRBV5-1 and TRBJ2-7; D perhaps matches TRBD2 (5 bases). Germline CDR1 reads SGHRS; CDR2 reads YFSETQ. The V end lost 5 bases, the J end lost 0 bases, and 15 bases lay between the germline ends. The length of the CDR3 is 15 residues. CDR3 in DNA: TGCGCCAGCAGGTTACAGAGCGGAGCCTCCTACGAGCAGTACTTC. Translated, it gives CASRLQSGASYEQYF. The full variable domain, rest sourced from reference TRBV5-1 and TRBJ2-7, is KAGVTQTPRYLIKTRGQQVTLSCSPISGHRSVSWYQQTPGQGLQFLFEYFSETQRNKGNFPGRFSGRQFSNSRSEMNVSTLELGDSALYLCASRLQSGASYEQYFGPGTRLTVT.

This chain joins TRBV27 and TRBJ1-5; D perhaps matches TRBD1 (5 bases). Germline V gene sequence: CDR1 MNHEY, CDR2 SMNVEV (reference sequence). There are 16 residues in the CDR3. The V and J ends lost 5 bases and 0 bases respectively, with 14 bases between them. The CDR3 nucleotides are TGTGCCAGCAGTCCCGGGGGGGGATATAGCAATCAGCCCCAGCATTTT. Translating it yields CASSPGGGYSNQPQHF.

The gene calls are TRBV6-6 and TRBJ2-1; 7 nucleotides agree with TRBD1. The length of the CDR3 is 16 residues. From germline, CDR1 is MNHNY and CDR2 SVGAGI (reference sequence). The trim removed 0 bases at V and 7 bases at J, leaving 9 bases unmatched. The CDR3 loop reads CASSYSSLGGGNEQFF. The DNA of the CDR3 is TGTGCCAGCAGTTACTCGAGTCTAGGGGGCGGGAATGAGCAGTTCTTC.

The chain links TRBV14 to TRBJ2-3, with D perhaps TRBD1 (5 bases). CDR3 length: 16 residues. Germline CDR1 SGHDN, CDR2 FVKESK. Deletions cut 0 bases from V and 1 base from J, with 11 bases between. The CDR3 here is CASSQDFPGRTDTQYF. The DNA of the CDR3 is TGTGCCAGCAGCCAAGATTTTCCAGGGCGCACAGATACGCAGTATTTT.

The CDR3 sequence is CASRLGWGQKSTDTQYF. The CDR3 nucleotides are TGTGCCAGTAGATTGGGTTGGGGACAGAAGAGCACAGATACGCAGTATTTT. This chain links TRBV19 with TRBJ2-3, with 7 nucleotides matching TRBD1. Germline CDR1 reads LNHDA; CDR2 reads SQIVND (reference sequence). There are 17 residues in the CDR3. The ends lost 6 bases at V and 0 bases at J; junction bases unmatched: 12.

The gene calls are TRBV9 and TRBJ1-3, with TRBD1 as a possible D gene (5 bases). V lost 4 bases and J 4 bases, leaving 15 bases between the germline ends. Germline V gene sequence: CDR1 SGDLS, CDR2 YYNGEE. The CDR3 has 15 amino acids. The CDR3 region has the DNA TGTGCCAGCAGCACAACAGGTACCCTAGGAAACACCATATATTTT. Translated: CASSTTGTLGNTIYF.

V is TRBV7-2 and J is TRBJ2-7, with D hard to call. Germline CDR1 is SGHTA and CDR2 is FQGNSA. The CDR3 length is 16 residues. Trimming pared 0 bases from V and 0 bases from J, leaving 12 bases between. CDR3 protein: CASSLAAQPSSYEQYF. Here the CDR3 DNA reads TGTGCCAGCAGCTTAGCTGCACAACCAAGCTCCTACGAGCAGTACTTC.

The rearrangement uses TRBV27 and TRBJ1-1, with D perhaps matching TRBD1 (6 bases). CDR3 length: 13 residues. The germline V gene encodes CDR1 MNHEY and CDR2 SMNVEV (reference sequence). V lost 2 bases and J 4 bases, leaving 8 bases between the germline ends. The CDR3 DNA reads as TGTGCCAGCAGTTTAGACAGGAGCACTGAAGCTTTCTTT. The encoded protein is CASSLDRSTEAFF.

As to this clone: This is likely an artifact of a read error, given a far larger clone one base away. V gene TRBV5-1 combines with J gene TRBJ2-7; a weak D match, TRBD2 (6 bases). The V and J ends lost 2 bases and 2 bases respectively, with 14 bases between them. The CDR3 length is 15 residues. Per germline, CDR1 SGHRS and CDR2 YFSETQ. CDR3 protein: CASSLEGGGTYEQYF. The CDR3, as DNA: TGCGCCAGCAGCTTAGAAGGCGGAGGGACCTACGAGCAGTACTTC.

The V and J genes are TRBV27 and TRBJ2-5; TRBD1 might be the D (5 bases). The CDR3 loop spans 13 amino acids. V shed 4 bases and J shed 5 bases, with 11 bases lying between them. Germline V gene lookup returns CDR1 MNHEY and CDR2 SMNVEV (reference sequence). In nucleotides, the CDR3 is TGTGCCAGCAGTTCCAGGGTTGAGGAGACCCAGTACTTC. It specifies CASSSRVEETQYF.

This clone appeared a single time. This sequence joins TRBV6-6 and TRBJ1-1, with no clear D. Germline V gene data show CDR1 as MNHNY and CDR2 as SVGAGI (reference sequence). There are 15 residues in the CDR3. Deletions cut 3 bases from V and 5 bases from J, with 16 bases between. The CDR3 sequence: CASSYSGRTPTEAFF. CDR3 nucleotide sequence: TGTGCCAGCAGTTATAGCGGCAGGACCCCAACTGAAGCTTTCTTT.

J is TRBJ2-5 and V is TRBV4-1; D is uncertain. This CDR3 has 13 residues. V was pared by 1 base and J by 1 base, with 4 bases between. Germline V lookup: CDR1 MGHRA, CDR2 YSYEKL. CDR3 protein: CASSQVSQETQYF. CDR3 DNA sequence: TGCGCCAGCAGCCAAGTTTCCCAAGAGACCCAGTACTTC.

The V and J genes are TRBV6-5 and TRBJ2-7, with TRBD2 matching 11 bases. The CDR3 runs to 15 residues. CDR1 is MNHEY and CDR2 is SVGAGI in the germline V gene. V was clipped by 6 bases and J by 2 bases; unmatched bases: 6. The CDR3 region is CASSPLAGGTYEQYF. The CDR3 DNA is TGTGCCAGCAGCCCCCTAGCGGGAGGCACCTACGAGCAGTACTTC.

This chain connects TRBV4-2 to TRBJ2-1; 11 bases align to TRBD2. Trimming removed 2 bases from V and 0 bases from J; junction bases left unmatched: 3. This CDR3 comprises 17 residues. Per the germline V gene, CDR1 is LGHNA and CDR2 is YNFKEQ. The CDR3 nucleotides are TGTGCCAGCAGCCAAAAGACTAGCGGGACCTCCTACAATGAGCAGTTCTTC. This encodes CASSQKTSGTSYNEQFF.

V is TRBV4-2 and J is TRBJ2-7; 10 bases fit TRBD2. Germline CDR1 LGHNA, CDR2 YNFKEQ. Trimming took 2 bases from V and 3 from J; bases not matched to a gene: 10. CDR3 length equals 17 residues. CDR3 coding DNA: TGTGCCAGCAGCCAACCCCCGCGGCTAGCGGGGGTCTACGAGCAGTACTTC. Its protein is CASSQPPRLAGVYEQYF.

The rearrangement uses TRBV6-5 and TRBJ2-7; D not certain. The CDR3 is 13 residues long. Per the germline V gene, CDR1 is MNHEY and CDR2 is SVGAGI. V lost 0 bases, J lost 2 bases, and 5 bases lay in between. The CDR3 nucleotides are TGTGCCAGCAGTTACTCAGTTACCTACGAGCAGTACTTC. Translation: CASSYSVTYEQYF.

This clone showed up just a few times. In nucleotides, the CDR3 is TGTGCAAGCGGGTTCAGCTCCTACAATGAGCAGTTCTTC. This encodes CASGFSSYNEQFF. The chain carries TRBV12-2 and TRBJ2-1; TRBD2, as called in the table, went unchecked against the DNA. TRBV12-2 is shown as a pseudogene. The CDR3 spans 13 residues.

The gene calls are TRBV19 and TRBJ2-1; no firm D call. The germline V gene has CDR1 LNHDA and CDR2 SQIVND (reference sequence). V lost 3 bases to trimming and J lost 2 bases, with 8 bases between them. The CDR3 loop spans 14 amino acids. The CDR3 nucleotides read TGTGCCAGTAGTATTCAGCCGCCCTACAATGAGCAGTTCTTC. Amino acid sequence: CASSIQPPYNEQFF. The complete variable domain, with remaining parts taken from reference TRBV19 and TRBJ2-1, reads DGGITQSPKYLFRKEGQNVTLSCEQNLNHDAMYWYRQDPGQGLRLIYYSQIVNDFQKGDIAEGYSVSREKKESFPLTVTSAQKNPTAFYLCASSIQPPYNEQFFGPGTRLTVL.

This clone turned up a few times. CDR3 DNA: TGTGCCAGCAGGATGGACGTCGGCTCTGGAAACACCATATATTTT. Translating it yields CASRMDVGSGNTIYF. The chain employs TRBV2 and TRBJ1-3; D unclear. CDR3 size: 15 residues. CDR1 SNHLY and CDR2 FYNNEI come from the germline V gene. V was clipped by 6 bases and J by 0 bases, with 12 bases between them. Using reference TRBV2 and TRBJ1-3 for the parts outside the CDR3, the full variable domain is EPEVTQTPSHQVTQMGQEVILRCVPISNHLYFYWYRQILGQKVEFLVSFYNNEISEKSEIFDDQFSVERPDGSNFTLKIRSTKLEDSAMYFCASRMDVGSGNTIYFGEGSWLTVV.

The chain has TRBV5-6 and TRBJ2-7; unclear D gene. Trimming took off 0 bases at V and 3 bases at J, with 7 bases between the two ends. The CDR3 length is 13 residues. The V gene's germline CDR1 is SGHDT and CDR2 YYEEEE. The CDR3 is CASSLVGYYEQYF. DNA for the CDR3: TGTGCCAGCAGCTTGGTCGGGTACTACGAGCAGTACTTC.

This chain uses TRBV7-6 with TRBJ2-7, with D possibly TRBD1 on 6 matching bases. Trimming shortened V by 6 bases and J by 3 bases, and 15 bases separated the two germline ends. This CDR3 contains 14 residues. Looked up from germline, CDR1 is SGHVS and CDR2 is FNYEAQ. The CDR3: CASSPDRLLYEQYF. Written as DNA, the CDR3 is TGTGCCAGCAGTCCCGACAGGTTGCTCTACGAGCAGTACTTC.